The 10 T cell receptor beta chains in this list originate from one sample, sequenced in a study of blood T cell repertoires in COVID-19. Clones were sequenced by immunoSEQ multiplex PCR, and TCRdb holds only the in-frame ones, with some missing. The sample holds 330,000 or so clones, roughly 87% seen once. Sequencing input: PBMCs or T cells enriched from blood (not recorded which). All receptors derive from a woman aged 25-40 years who had recovered from COVID-19.

The CDR3 here is CASSLREGSYGYTF. Written as DNA, the CDR3 is TGTGCCAGCAGTTTAAGGGAGGGGAGCTATGGCTACACCTTC. V and J are TRBV27 and TRBJ1-2; D may be TRBD1 (5 bases). The V and J ends lost 2 bases and 4 bases respectively, with 11 bases between them. The germline CDR1 and CDR2 sequences are MNHEY and SMNVEV (reference sequence). The CDR3 has 14 residues.

This clone has just one count. The CDR3 here is CASRFVASSYEQYF. CDR3 DNA: TGTGCCAGCCGATTCGTAGCGAGCTCCTACGAGCAGTACTTC. J is TRBJ2-7 and V is TRBV27; D might be TRBD2 (5 bases). The V gene's germline CDR1 is MNHEY and CDR2 SMNVEV (reference sequence). This CDR3 comprises 14 residues. V lost 8 bases and J 0 bases, leaving 14 bases between the germline ends.

At least ten counts were recorded for this clone. V and J are TRBV6-4 and TRBJ2-2, with D tentatively TRBD2 (6 bases). The CDR3 loop spans 16 amino acids. Germline values: CDR1 MRHNA, CDR2 SNTAGT. The V end lost 0 bases, the J end lost 7 bases, and 15 bases lay between the germline ends. CDR3 region: CASSDSGTSEGGELFF. The CDR3 DNA sequence: TGTGCCAGCAGTGACTCCGGGACTTCAGAGGGCGGGGAGCTGTTTTTT.

This clone was observed once. The V call is TRBV3-1 (or the pseudogene TRBV3-2), the J call TRBJ1-5; 10 nucleotides align to TRBD1. This CDR3 has 14 amino acids. After removal of 4 bases from V and 7 bases from J, the junction contained 4 bases not matched to a gene. Germline CDR1 LGHDT, CDR2 YNNKEL (reference sequence). CDR3 DNA: TGTGCCAGCAGCCCGGGACAGGGGTACCAGCCCCAGCATTTT. Protein sequence: CASSPGQGYQPQHF.

The chain carries TRBV6-5 and TRBJ1-2; a weak D match, TRBD1 (5 bases). Germline values: CDR1 MNHEY, CDR2 SVGAGI. This CDR3 region has 15 residues. V lost 0 bases to trimming and J lost 4 bases, with 12 bases between them. CDR3 sequence (DNA): TGTGCCAGCAGTTACTCGAGTCCGGGGGGCTATGGCTACACCTTC. Protein product: CASSYSSPGGYGYTF.

This clone was seen only a few times. The V call is TRBV11-3, the J call TRBJ2-2, with D maybe TRBD2 (6 bases). V gave up 5 bases and J gave up 3 bases, with 16 bases separating them. Germline V CDR1 and CDR2: SGHNT, YENEEA. This CDR3 spans 16 amino acids. This CDR3 reads CASSQWDSEDTGELFF. In DNA form, the CDR3 reads TGTGCCAGCAGCCAATGGGACTCCGAGGACACCGGGGAGCTGTTTTTT. Variable domain in full (rest from reference TRBV11-3 and TRBJ2-2): EAGVVQSPRYKIIEKKQPVAFWCNPISGHNTLYWYLQNLGQGPELLIRYENEEAVDDSQLPKDRFSAERLKGVDSTLKIQPAELGDSAVYLCASSQWDSEDTGELFFGEGSRLTVL.

The chain carries TRBV19 and TRBJ1-1, with a tentative D call TRBD1 (6 bases). This CDR3 comprises 15 residues. V lost 3 bases and J lost 1, with 12 bases in between. Germline V gene sequence: CDR1 LNHDA, CDR2 SQIVND (reference sequence). The CDR3 region has the DNA TGTGCCAGTAGTATCATTGGACAGCGGAACACTGAAGCTTTCTTT. Translating it yields CASSIIGQRNTEAFF.

The chain joins TRBV28 to TRBJ2-1; D is possibly TRBD2 (5 bases). Germline V gene data show CDR1 as MDHEN and CDR2 as SYDVKM. This CDR3 region has 13 residues. Trimming stripped 6 bases from V and 7 bases from J, with 13 bases between. In DNA form, the CDR3 reads TGTGCCAGCAGACCCGGACTTTCAAATGAGCAGTTCTTC. Translating it yields CASRPGLSNEQFF. The full variable domain, with the rest looked up from reference TRBV28 and TRBJ2-1, is DVKVTQSSRYLVKRTGEKVFLECVQDMDHENMFWYRQDPGLGLRLIYFSYDVKMKEKGDIPEGYSVSREKKERFSLILESASTNQTSMYLCASRPGLSNEQFFGPGTRLTVL.

The chain employs TRBV9 and TRBJ1-2, with TRBD1 matching over 9 bases. Per the germline V gene, CDR1 is SGDLS and CDR2 is YYNGEE. The length of the CDR3 is 16 residues. After removal of 1 base from V and 2 bases from J, the junction contained 6 bases not matched to a gene. The CDR3 DNA reads TGTGCCAGCAGCGTACACTCCGGGACAGGGAACTATGGCTACACCTTC. It is translated as CASSVHSGTGNYGYTF.

The chain employs TRBV9 and TRBJ1-6, with D unresolved. V dropped 0 bases and J dropped 8 bases, with 12 bases sitting between them. The CDR3 has 15 amino acids. From germline, CDR1 is SGDLS and CDR2 YYNGEE. This CDR3 reads CASSVDGLADSPLHF. The DNA of the CDR3 is TGTGCCAGCAGCGTAGATGGGTTAGCGGATTCACCCCTCCACTTT.